This TCR beta chain comes out of a study of blood T cell repertoires in COVID-19. Overall study context: Italy, Spain and the United States were the sources of the convalescent and acute COVID-19 samples. PBMCs, B-cell-depleted T cells, or T cells were the source of the cDNA or gDNA that made up the material.

How the authors handled the data: Researchers report that nucleated cell counts were estimated from reference gene primer amplification. TCRdb's table, derived via immunoSEQ multiplex PCR, lists solely in-frame clones and lacks some. V, J and clone size reflect that table, while D and trimming were determined from the DNA. The table lists around 150,000 clones, 65% to 90% of them singletons, with over 7.5% in the top ten. The receptor was isolated from a woman aged 60-75 years with active or convalescent COVID-19. Source material: peripheral blood.

This CDR3 is CASSPGSATNEKLFF. In nucleotides, the CDR3 is TGTGCCAGCTCTCCCGGGAGTGCAACTAATGAAAAACTGTTTTTT. This chain links TRBV18 with TRBJ1-4, with D unresolved. The CDR3 consists of 15 residues. V lost 6 bases to trimming and J lost 0 bases, with 11 bases between them. Germline V gives CDR1 KGHSH, CDR2 LQKENI. Combining the CDR3 with reference TRBV18 and TRBJ1-4 gives the whole variable domain NAGVMQNPRHLVRRRGQEARLRCSPMKGHSHVYWYRQLPEEGLKFMVYLQKENIIDESGMPKERFSAEFPKEGPSILRIQQVVRGDSAAYFCASSPGSATNEKLFFGSGTQLSVL.